Below are 9 T cell receptor beta chains sequenced from a single sample in a study of blood T cell repertoires in COVID-19. The data were produced by immunoSEQ multiplex PCR, yet TCRdb's version contains in-frame clones alone and is incomplete. Among around 67,000 clones, around 90% were seen once, and the ten largest hold around 20%. The sample comprised peripheral blood. The receptor set was obtained from a woman of 80 years or more with acute or convalescent COVID-19.

The genes are TRBV5-5 and TRBJ2-5; 10 nucleotides align to TRBD1. The CDR3 runs to 15 residues. Trimming at V came to 4 bases and at J to 1 base, leaving 4 bases not matched to a gene. Germline loops: CDR1 SGHKS, CDR2 YYEKEE (reference sequence). The CDR3 sequence is CASSPGQGPQETQYF. The CDR3 nucleotides are TGTGCCAGCAGCCCGGGACAGGGGCCCCAAGAGACCCAGTACTTC.

The V gene is TRBV7-9, the J gene TRBJ1-2; 10 nucleotides line up with TRBD1. The CDR3 runs to 15 residues. V lost 5 bases to trimming and J lost 5 bases; unmatched junction nucleotides: 8. Germline V gives CDR1 SEHNR, CDR2 FQNEAQ (reference sequence). The CDR3 protein is CASSQTRGQGYGYTF. DNA of the CDR3: TGTGCCAGCAGCCAAACGAGGGGACAGGGGTATGGCTACACCTTC.

The chain employs TRBV27 and TRBJ1-2; 7 bases are a match to TRBD1. V trimming: 5 bases; J trimming: 4 bases; junction bases outside the gene matches: 1. CDR3 length equals 12 residues. The germline V gene encodes CDR1 MNHEY and CDR2 SMNVEV (reference sequence). As DNA, the CDR3 is TGTGCCAGCAGTCGGGACAGCTATGGCTACACCTTC. This translates into CASSRDSYGYTF.

This sequence joins TRBV19 and TRBJ2-7; D is undetermined. V lost 3 bases and J 0 bases, leaving 9 bases between the germline ends. Germline V gene sequence: CDR1 LNHDA, CDR2 SQIVND (reference sequence). The CDR3 loop spans 14 amino acids. In DNA, the CDR3 is TGTGCCAGTAGTATGAGTGACAACTCCTACGAGCAGTACTTC. Translation: CASSMSDNSYEQYF.

This rearrangement joins TRBV4-2 to TRBJ1-6; TRBD1 aligns across 9 bases. This CDR3 spans 16 amino acids. The V and J ends lost 3 bases and 7 bases, in that order; junction bases with no gene match: 7. CDR1 LGHNA and CDR2 YNFKEQ come from the germline V gene. This chain's CDR3 is CASSQGPGQGNSPLHF. In DNA form, the CDR3 reads TGTGCCAGCAGCCAGGGCCCGGGACAGGGAAATTCACCCCTCCACTTT.

The V call is TRBV5-1, the J call TRBJ1-2; 10 bases are a match to TRBD1. CDR1 is SGHRS, CDR2 YFSETQ, per germline. The CDR3 totals 15 residues. V was pared by 0 bases and J by 8 bases, with 7 bases of the junction left unmatched. The CDR3 bases are TGCGCCAGCAGCTTGGAGGGACAGGGGTTAGGGGGCTACACCTTC. Translation: CASSLEGQGLGGYTF.

This chain uses TRBV5-1 with TRBJ1-1; D may be TRBD1 (5 bases). Deletions cut 4 bases from V and 1 base from J, with 17 bases between. The CDR3 spans 16 residues. Germline loops: CDR1 SGHRS, CDR2 YFSETQ. The CDR3: CASSPDTLGPNTEAFF. CDR3 DNA sequence: TGCGCCAGCAGCCCAGATACCCTGGGGCCGAACACTGAAGCTTTCTTT. The full variable domain, its missing parts supplied by reference TRBV5-1 and TRBJ1-1, is KAGVTQTPRYLIKTRGQQVTLSCSPISGHRSVSWYQQTPGQGLQFLFEYFSETQRNKGNFPGRFSGRQFSNSRSEMNVSTLELGDSALYLCASSPDTLGPNTEAFFGQGTRLTVV.

This clone was recorded only once. The chain carries TRBV30 and TRBJ1-4; unclear D gene. CDR3 size: 15 residues. V gave up 0 bases and J gave up 0 bases, with 8 bases separating them. Germline CDR1 is GTSNPN and CDR2 is SVGIG (reference sequence). The CDR3 region is CAWSVSRATNEKLFF. The CDR3 coding sequence is TGTGCCTGGAGTGTAAGCCGGGCAACTAATGAAAAACTGTTTTTT. The full variable domain, completed using reference TRBV30 and TRBJ1-4, is SQTIHQWPATLVQPVGSPLSLECTVEGTSNPNLYWYRQAAGRGLQLLFYSVGIGQISSEVPQNLSASRPQDRQFILSSKKLLLSDSGFYLCAWSVSRATNEKLFFGSGTQLSVL.

The CDR3 DNA sequence: TGTGCCAGCAGCCTAGCGGGAGTGGGAACCGGGGAGCTGTTTTTT. Encoded protein: CASSLAGVGTGELFF. The V call is TRBV11-3, the J call TRBJ2-2; TRBD2 aligns across 10 bases. The ends lost 5 bases at V and 5 bases at J; junction bases unmatched: 5. Germline V gives CDR1 SGHNT, CDR2 YENEEA. The CDR3 spans 15 residues.